A single sample gave rise to the 9 T cell receptor beta chains below, sequenced in a study of T cells after yellow fever vaccination. TCRdb used MiXCR to reprocess the 5' RACE reads, holding one entry per CDR3 protein. The sample yields under 300,000 distinct CDR3 sequences, about 7% seen once. The sequenced sample was CD4+ T cells sorted from PBMCs, obtained on the day of the yellow fever booster vaccination. These receptors all stem from a man under 40 who received the YFV17D yellow fever vaccine.

This clonotype was detected a few times. The V call is TRBV4-2, the J call TRBJ1-2; possibly TRBD1 for D (5 bases). The V gene's germline CDR1 is LGHNA and CDR2 YNFKEQ. This CDR3 is built from 15 residues. V lost 0 bases, J lost 6 bases, and 14 bases lay in between. CDR3 region: CASSQDRRQLNGYTF. In DNA form, the CDR3 reads TGTGCCAGCAGCCAAGATCGCAGACAGTTGAATGGCTACACCTTC.

This clonotype showed up many times. The rearrangement uses TRBV6-2 or TRBV6-3 and TRBJ2-5; 10 bases map to TRBD2. This CDR3 has 14 residues. V shed 6 bases, J shed 3 bases, and the junction held 4 bases outside the gene matches. Germline V gene lookup returns CDR1 MNHEY and CDR2 SVGEGT. CDR3 amino acids: CASRLAGPKETQYF. The CDR3, as DNA: TGTGCCAGCAGACTAGCGGGACCAAAAGAGACCCAGTACTTC.

This clonotype was observed a handful of times. The genes are TRBV20-1 and TRBJ2-1, with 12 bases lining up with TRBD2. The V gene's germline CDR1 is DFQATT and CDR2 SNEGSKA (reference sequence). CDR3 length equals 14 residues. V lost 2 bases, J lost 8 bases, and 4 bases stayed unmatched. The CDR3 DNA is TGCAGTGCTAGAAGACTAGCGGGAGAATATGAGCAGTTCTTC. Protein sequence: CSARRLAGEYEQFF.

The chain combines TRBV30 with TRBJ1-2, with TRBD1 as a possible D gene (5 bases). CDR1 and CDR2 from the germline V gene are GTSNPN and SVGIG (reference sequence). V lost 4 bases to trimming and J lost 6 bases, with 12 bases between them. The CDR3 spans 12 residues. Written as DNA, the CDR3 is TGTGCCTGGAAGGGACGCCTTGATGGCTACACCTTC. Translation: CAWKGRLDGYTF.

This clonotype was observed a handful of times. The genes are TRBV20-1 and TRBJ2-2, with D perhaps matching TRBD2 (6 bases). V lost 4 bases and J 2 bases, leaving 17 bases between the germline ends. Germline V gene sequence: CDR1 DFQATT, CDR2 SNEGSKA (reference sequence). The CDR3 runs to 16 residues. The DNA of the CDR3 is TGCAGTGCTAACGTTCCACGCGGGACCAACACCGGGGAGCTGTTTTTT. Amino acids: CSANVPRGTNTGELFF.

The chain carries TRBV12-3 or TRBV12-4 and TRBJ2-3, with TRBD1 matching over 8 bases. The CDR3 is made up of 16 amino acids. The V and J ends lost 5 bases and 3 bases, in that order; junction bases with no gene match: 10. In DNA form, the CDR3 reads TGTGCCAGCAGTCCCAAACGACAGGGGTGGACAGATACGCAGTATTTT. This codes for CASSPKRQGWTDTQYF.

This clonotype was seen many times. In nucleotides, the CDR3 is TGTGCCAGCGGAACGAATGAGCAGTTCTTC. Protein: CASGTNEQFF. The chain links TRBV7-2 to TRBJ2-1; D call uncertain. V lost 8 bases to trimming and J lost 7 bases, with 6 bases between them. CDR3 length: 10 amino acids. Germline V gene data show CDR1 as SGHTA and CDR2 as FQGNSA.

There are a few counts of this clonotype. The chain links TRBV7-8 to TRBJ1-6; D gene unclear. Trimming took off 2 bases at V and 8 bases at J, with 13 bases between the two ends. The CDR3 has 15 residues. The germline V gene encodes CDR1 SGHVS and CDR2 FQNEAQ. CDR3 in amino acids: CASSLLPGVDSPLHF. The CDR3 coding sequence is TGTGCCAGCAGCTTACTCCCCGGGGTGGATTCACCCCTCCACTTT.

At least ten counts were recorded for this clonotype. The chain joins TRBV7-2 to TRBJ2-3; tentative D call: TRBD2 (6 bases). V shed 2 bases and J shed 6 bases, with 12 bases lying between them. The CDR3 has 14 amino acids. Germline CDR1 is SGHTA and CDR2 is FQGNSA. The CDR3 here is CASSLQEGGDTQYF. The DNA of the CDR3 is TGTGCCAGCAGCTTACAGGAGGGCGGCGATACGCAGTATTTT.